These 8 T cell receptor beta chains were all obtained from the same sample, sequenced in a study of shared clonotypes between healthy human individuals. Sequenced by immunoSEQ multiplex PCR; TCRdb stores in-frame clones only, minus some. The data show 2,100,000 or so clones, more than 90% seen once. Sequencing used naive CD4+ T cells sorted from blood. Stated subset: CD45RA+ positively selected. The receptor source for this set is a man between 18 and 35 years old in good health.

This rearrangement joins TRBV12-5 to TRBJ2-7, with TRBD2 as a possible D gene (8 bases). The V end was cut by 1 base, the J end by 2 bases, with 33 bases between. The CDR3 runs to 22 residues. The germline V gene has CDR1 LGHNT and CDR2 FRNRAP. The CDR3 nucleotides read TGTGCTAGTGGTTTGGCGAAAAAGGGGTTACCATCCTTTAGCGGGACAGCCTACGAGCAGTACTTC. Protein product: CASGLAKKGLPSFSGTAYEQYF.

This rearrangement joins TRBV7-2 to TRBJ2-7, with D unresolved. The CDR3 is 14 amino acids. Trimming stripped 4 bases from V and 3 bases from J, with 13 bases between. In germline, CDR1 is SGHTA, CDR2 FQGNSA. The DNA for the CDR3 is TGTGCCAGCAGCTATACCCCCTCCGGCTACGAGCAGTACTTC. Amino acid sequence: CASSYTPSGYEQYF.

This chain links TRBV11-2 with TRBJ1-6; D is unresolved. There are 16 residues in the CDR3. V was trimmed by 7 bases and J by 0 bases, leaving 13 bases between them. Germline assignment: CDR1 SGHAT and CDR2 FQNNGV. CDR3 sequence: CASTLPRSSYNSPLHF. The CDR3 DNA reads as TGTGCCAGCACCCTCCCCAGGAGCTCCTATAATTCACCCCTCCACTTT.

J is TRBJ2-1 and V is TRBV10-3; 9 bases align to TRBD2. Germline V gives CDR1 ENHRY, CDR2 SYGVKD. This CDR3 region has 13 residues. With 9 bases clipped from V and 8 bases from J, the junction kept 8 bases outside the gene matches. The CDR3 sequence: CAISGRPTDEQFF. CDR3 bases: TGTGCCATAAGCGGGAGGCCCACAGATGAGCAGTTCTTC.

The chain is built from TRBV5-4 and TRBJ2-2, with 9 bases matching TRBD1. There are 15 residues in the CDR3. Trimming removed 0 bases from V and 3 bases from J; junction bases left unmatched: 0. Germline loops: CDR1 SGHNT, CDR2 YYREEE (reference sequence). The CDR3 DNA follows: TGTGCCAGCAGCTTGGGACAGGGGGACACCGGGGAGCTGTTTTTT. Protein: CASSLGQGDTGELFF.

The genes are TRBV4-2 and TRBJ1-1; D is perhaps TRBD1 (5 bases). V shed 0 bases and J shed 5 bases, with 10 bases lying between them. There are 14 residues in the CDR3. Germline V gives CDR1 LGHNA, CDR2 YNFKEQ. DNA for the CDR3: TGTGCCAGCAGCCAAGAGGGGGAATTGACTGAAGCTTTCTTT. Its protein product is CASSQEGELTEAFF.

CDR3 sequence: CASSYSKGANYGYTF. The DNA of the CDR3 is TGTGCCAGCAGTTACTCGAAGGGGGCGAACTATGGCTACACCTTC. V usage is TRBV6-5 and J usage is TRBJ1-2; 7 bases fit TRBD1. Trimming took 0 bases from V and 2 from J; bases not matched to a gene: 3. This CDR3 spans 15 amino acids. Germline V lookup: CDR1 MNHEY, CDR2 SVGAGI.

The chain has TRBV28 and TRBJ1-2; TRBD1 matches at 7 bases. The V and J ends lost 8 bases and 5 bases, in that order; junction bases with no gene match: 8. Germline lookup yields CDR1 MDHEN and CDR2 SYDVKM. The CDR3 covers 13 residues. DNA of the CDR3: TGTGCCAGCGGTGGACAGGTCCTGTATGGCTACACCTTC. It encodes CASGGQVLYGYTF.